Listed below are T cell receptor beta chains from one sample, sequenced in a study of blood T cell repertoires in COVID-19. Some clones are missing from TCRdb's copy, which holds only in-frame ones; the method was immunoSEQ multiplex PCR. The repertoire includes about 120,000 clones, just under 90% of them detected once, and about 2% sits in the top ten. Sequencing was carried out using peripheral blood. The source is a woman aged 45-65 years with acute or convalescent COVID-19. Each CDR3 is given with its conserved first and last residue. The D gene is left open where the match is weak. Size tells how often a clone was seen (once, few, many) or the class of an expanded clone, and some rows leave it out.

d_call: TRBD1; v_call: TRBV20-1; clone_size: NA; cdr3_length: 15; j_call: TRBJ1-1; cdr3_aa: CSASGTGTLNTEAFF; cdr3_nt: TGCAGTGCTAGTGGGACAGGGACTTTGAACACTGAAGCTTTCTTT
d_call: NA; v_call: TRBV7-9; clone_size: once; cdr3_length: 13; j_call: TRBJ2-5; cdr3_aa: CASSLVGQETQYF; cdr3_nt: TGTGCCAGCAGCTTAGTCGGCCAAGAGACCCAGTACTTC
d_call: TRBD1; v_call: TRBV12-3/TRBV12-4; clone_size: few; cdr3_length: 13; j_call: TRBJ1-1; cdr3_aa: CASKGTGNTEAFF; cdr3_nt: TGTGCCAGCAAAGGGACAGGGAACACTGAAGCTTTCTTT
d_call: TRBD1; v_call: TRBV19; clone_size: NA; cdr3_length: 16; j_call: TRBJ1-2; cdr3_aa: CASSTTGTGGLNGYTF; cdr3_nt: TGTGCCAGTAGTACCACCGGGACAGGGGGTCTGAATGGCTACACCTTC
d_call: NA; v_call: TRBV19; clone_size: NA; cdr3_length: 12; j_call: TRBJ2-2; cdr3_aa: CASRTGPGELFF; cdr3_nt: TGTGCCAGTAGGACAGGCCCCGGGGAGCTGTTTTTT
d_call: NA; v_call: TRBV6-6; clone_size: NA; cdr3_length: 11; j_call: TRBJ2-7; cdr3_aa: CASSGGNEQYF; cdr3_nt: TGTGCCAGCAGCGGGGGTAACGAGCAGTACTTC
d_call: TRBD1; v_call: TRBV5-4; clone_size: NA; cdr3_length: 15; j_call: TRBJ2-7; cdr3_aa: CASSSHGTGNNEQYF; cdr3_nt: TGTGCCAGCAGCTCCCATGGGACAGGGAACAACGAGCAGTACTTC
d_call: NA; v_call: TRBV5-8; clone_size: NA; cdr3_length: 16; j_call: TRBJ1-3; cdr3_aa: CASSLAQAAPGNTIYF; cdr3_nt: TGTGCCAGCAGCTTAGCACAGGCCGCGCCTGGAAACACCATATATTTT
d_call: TRBD1; v_call: TRBV9; clone_size: NA; cdr3_length: 14; j_call: TRBJ1-2; cdr3_aa: CASSDGDRGNGYTF; cdr3_nt: TGTGCCAGCAGCGATGGCGACAGGGGGAATGGCTACACCTTC
d_call: TRBD1; v_call: TRBV6-1; clone_size: once; cdr3_length: 18; j_call: TRBJ1-1; cdr3_aa: CASSGILQGARGNTEAFF; cdr3_nt: TGTGCCAGCAGTGGGATCTTACAGGGGGCGCGGGGGAACACTGAAGCTTTCTTT
d_call: TRBD1; v_call: TRBV19; clone_size: NA; cdr3_length: 15; j_call: TRBJ1-6; cdr3_aa: CASSIKPDRGTPLHF; cdr3_nt: TGTGCCAGTAGTATTAAACCTGACAGGGGCACACCCCTCCACTTT
d_call: TRBD2; v_call: TRBV11-3; clone_size: NA; cdr3_length: 17; j_call: TRBJ2-1; cdr3_aa: CASSLSEGLASYNEQFF; cdr3_nt: TGTGCCAGCAGCTTGTCCGAGGGACTAGCGTCGTACAATGAGCAGTTCTTC
d_call: TRBD1; v_call: TRBV4-1; clone_size: NA; cdr3_length: 17; j_call: TRBJ2-4; cdr3_aa: CASSHLKRTGGKNIQYF; cdr3_nt: TGCGCCAGCAGCCACTTAAAGCGGACAGGGGGGAAAAACATTCAGTACTTC
d_call: NA; v_call: TRBV28; clone_size: once; cdr3_length: 15; j_call: TRBJ1-5; cdr3_aa: CASAPPGVQGQPQHF; cdr3_nt: TGTGCCAGCGCACCTCCAGGGGTTCAAGGACAGCCCCAGCATTTT
d_call: TRBD1; v_call: TRBV2; clone_size: NA; cdr3_length: 15; j_call: TRBJ1-5; cdr3_aa: CASRLDRAGNQPQHF; cdr3_nt: TGTGCCAGCAGACTGGACAGGGCGGGCAATCAGCCCCAGCATTTT
d_call: NA; v_call: TRBV11-1; clone_size: NA; cdr3_length: 14; j_call: TRBJ1-6; cdr3_aa: CASSLHQGGSPLHF; cdr3_nt: TGTGCCAGCAGCTTACATCAGGGCGGCTCACCCCTCCACTTT
d_call: NA; v_call: TRBV30; clone_size: once; cdr3_length: 14; j_call: TRBJ1-1; cdr3_aa: CAWSGPPWRGEAFF; cdr3_nt: TGTGCCTGGAGCGGACCGCCTTGGAGGGGAGAAGCTTTCTTT
d_call: NA; v_call: TRBV11-1; clone_size: NA; cdr3_length: 17; j_call: TRBJ1-1; cdr3_aa: CASSLATDRPLNTEAFF; cdr3_nt: TGTGCCAGCAGCTTAGCGACTGACAGACCTTTGAACACTGAAGCTTTCTTT
d_call: TRBD1; v_call: TRBV30; clone_size: few; cdr3_length: 13; j_call: TRBJ1-1; cdr3_aa: CAWSGQGESEAFF; cdr3_nt: TGTGCCTGGAGTGGTCAGGGGGAGAGTGAAGCTTTCTTT
d_call: TRBD1; v_call: TRBV7-9; clone_size: NA; cdr3_length: 15; j_call: TRBJ2-1; cdr3_aa: CASSLGTGRYNEQFF; cdr3_nt: TGTGCCAGCAGCTTAGGGACAGGGCGTTACAATGAGCAGTTCTTC
d_call: TRBD1; v_call: TRBV24-1; clone_size: NA; cdr3_length: 13; j_call: TRBJ2-5; cdr3_aa: CATSEQGAETQYF; cdr3_nt: TGTGCCACCAGTGAACAGGGGGCAGAGACCCAGTACTTC
d_call: NA; v_call: TRBV11-2; clone_size: NA; cdr3_length: 15; j_call: TRBJ1-2; cdr3_aa: CASSFSDSANYGYTF; cdr3_nt: TGTGCCAGCAGCTTCTCGGACAGTGCTAACTATGGCTACACCTTC
d_call: NA; v_call: TRBV19; clone_size: once; cdr3_length: 14; j_call: TRBJ1-2; cdr3_aa: CASSIDGRSHGYTF; cdr3_nt: TGTGCCAGTAGTATAGACGGGAGAAGTCATGGCTACACCTTC
d_call: NA; v_call: TRBV10-1; clone_size: NA; cdr3_length: 16; j_call: TRBJ2-4; cdr3_aa: CASSESEGRSKNIQYF; cdr3_nt: TGCGCCAGCAGTGAGTCGGAGGGGAGATCCAAAAACATTCAGTACTTC
d_call: TRBD1; v_call: TRBV5-1; clone_size: NA; cdr3_length: 14; j_call: TRBJ2-5; cdr3_aa: CASSLGTGWETQYF; cdr3_nt: TGCGCCAGCAGCTTGGGGACAGGGTGGGAGACCCAGTACTTC
d_call: NA; v_call: TRBV7-8; clone_size: NA; cdr3_length: 16; j_call: TRBJ1-6; cdr3_aa: CASSRLARAENSPLHF; cdr3_nt: TGTGCCAGCAGCCGACTAGCTCGGGCGGAGAATTCACCCCTCCACTTT
d_call: NA; v_call: TRBV5-4; clone_size: few; cdr3_length: 15; j_call: TRBJ1-3; cdr3_aa: CASSPQANPGNTIYF; cdr3_nt: TGTGCCAGCAGCCCACAGGCTAATCCTGGAAACACCATATATTTT
d_call: TRBD1; v_call: TRBV19; clone_size: NA; cdr3_length: 15; j_call: TRBJ2-7; cdr3_aa: CASSNEGQGIYEQYF; cdr3_nt: TGTGCCAGTAGTAATGAAGGACAGGGAATCTACGAGCAGTACTTC
d_call: TRBD1; v_call: TRBV11-2; clone_size: NA; cdr3_length: 16; j_call: TRBJ2-3; cdr3_aa: CASSNSGTDITDTQYF; cdr3_nt: TGTGCCAGCAGCAACTCCGGGACAGATATCACAGATACGCAGTATTTT
d_call: NA; v_call: TRBV12-3/TRBV12-4; clone_size: NA; cdr3_length: 12; j_call: TRBJ2-7; cdr3_aa: CASSFPRGEQYF; cdr3_nt: TGTGCCAGCAGTTTCCCCAGGGGCGAGCAGTACTTC
d_call: TRBD2; v_call: TRBV6-5; clone_size: NA; cdr3_length: 14; j_call: TRBJ2-1; cdr3_aa: CASRTSGRINEQFF; cdr3_nt: TGTGCCAGCAGAACTAGCGGGAGAATAAATGAGCAGTTCTTC
d_call: NA; v_call: TRBV7-8; clone_size: NA; cdr3_length: 13; j_call: TRBJ2-1; cdr3_aa: CASSRRENNEQFF; cdr3_nt: TGTGCCAGCAGCCGAAGAGAGAACAATGAGCAGTTCTTC
d_call: NA; v_call: TRBV10-3; clone_size: NA; cdr3_length: 12; j_call: TRBJ1-2; cdr3_aa: CAITGDNYGYTF; cdr3_nt: TGTGCCATCACAGGGGACAACTATGGCTACACCTTC
d_call: TRBD2; v_call: TRBV7-8; clone_size: NA; cdr3_length: 17; j_call: TRBJ2-3; cdr3_aa: CASFLRGLAGGTDTQYF; cdr3_nt: TGTGCCAGCTTTCTTAGGGGACTAGCGGGAGGAACAGATACGCAGTATTTT
d_call: TRBD1; v_call: TRBV4-3; clone_size: NA; cdr3_length: 15; j_call: TRBJ1-4; cdr3_aa: CASSRDRGTNEKLFF; cdr3_nt: TGCGCCAGCAGCCGGGACAGGGGAACTAATGAAAAACTGTTTTTT
d_call: TRBD1; v_call: TRBV5-4; clone_size: NA; cdr3_length: 16; j_call: TRBJ1-5; cdr3_aa: CASSFTGTGGNQPQHF; cdr3_nt: TGTGCCAGCAGCTTTACCGGGACAGGGGGCAATCAGCCCCAGCATTTT
d_call: TRBD1; v_call: TRBV6-5; clone_size: once; cdr3_length: 13; j_call: TRBJ1-1; cdr3_aa: CASRRQGGLEAFF; cdr3_nt: TGTGCCAGCAGACGACAGGGGGGGCTTGAAGCTTTCTTT
d_call: NA; v_call: TRBV25-1; clone_size: NA; cdr3_length: 13; j_call: TRBJ1-2; cdr3_aa: CASSALANYGYTF; cdr3_nt: TGTGCCAGCAGTGCCCTTGCGAACTATGGCTACACCTTC
d_call: NA; v_call: TRBV29-1; clone_size: NA; cdr3_length: 13; j_call: TRBJ1-1; cdr3_aa: CSAAWGGNTEAFF; cdr3_nt: TGCAGCGCCGCCTGGGGGGGGAACACTGAAGCTTTCTTT
d_call: NA; v_call: TRBV5-5; clone_size: NA; cdr3_length: 11; j_call: TRBJ2-1; cdr3_aa: CASSLGYTEFF; cdr3_nt: TGTGCCAGCAGCTTGGGCTACACAGAGTTCTTC
d_call: TRBD1; v_call: TRBV30; clone_size: NA; cdr3_length: 14; j_call: TRBJ1-1; cdr3_aa: CACVTGTGDTEAFF; cdr3_nt: TGTGCCTGCGTCACCGGGACAGGAGACACTGAAGCTTTCTTT
d_call: TRBD1; v_call: TRBV11-3; clone_size: NA; cdr3_length: 13; j_call: TRBJ2-7; cdr3_aa: CASSRTGSGEQYF; cdr3_nt: TGTGCCAGCAGCCGGACAGGGTCAGGCGAGCAGTACTTC
d_call: NA; v_call: TRBV6-5; clone_size: NA; cdr3_length: 11; j_call: TRBJ1-2; cdr3_aa: CASSSGNGYTF; cdr3_nt: TGTGCCAGCAGTTCGGGGAATGGCTACACCTTC
d_call: NA; v_call: TRBV19; clone_size: NA; cdr3_length: 15; j_call: TRBJ2-2; cdr3_aa: CASSPSGGQGGELFF; cdr3_nt: TGTGCCAGTAGCCCAAGCGGGGGACAGGGTGGAGAGCTGTTTTTT
d_call: TRBD2; v_call: TRBV9; clone_size: NA; cdr3_length: 15; j_call: TRBJ2-1; cdr3_aa: CASSATSGTYNEQFF; cdr3_nt: TGTGCCAGCAGTGCGACTAGCGGGACCTACAATGAGCAGTTCTTC
d_call: NA; v_call: TRBV27; clone_size: NA; cdr3_length: 14; j_call: TRBJ1-2; cdr3_aa: CASREQGLDYGYTF; cdr3_nt: TGTGCCAGCAGAGAACAGGGATTGGACTATGGCTACACCTTC
d_call: NA; v_call: TRBV18; clone_size: NA; cdr3_length: 12; j_call: TRBJ1-1; cdr3_aa: CASSGANTEAFF; cdr3_nt: TGTGCCAGCTCAGGGGCGAACACTGAAGCTTTCTTT
d_call: TRBD1; v_call: TRBV3-1/TRBV3-2; clone_size: NA; cdr3_length: 14; j_call: TRBJ2-5; cdr3_aa: CASSPRDREETQYF; cdr3_nt: TGTGCCAGCAGCCCGAGGGACAGGGAAGAGACCCAGTACTTC
d_call: NA; v_call: TRBV7-8; clone_size: NA; cdr3_length: 14; j_call: TRBJ1-2; cdr3_aa: CASSFQNSYYGYTF; cdr3_nt: TGTGCCAGCAGCTTTCAAAACAGTTACTATGGCTACACCTTC
d_call: TRBD2; v_call: TRBV2; clone_size: NA; cdr3_length: 16; j_call: TRBJ2-7; cdr3_aa: CASSFWGLAGVDEQYF; cdr3_nt: TGTGCCAGCAGTTTCTGGGGACTAGCGGGAGTTGACGAGCAGTACTTC
d_call: NA; v_call: TRBV7-3; clone_size: NA; cdr3_length: 13; j_call: TRBJ2-3; cdr3_aa: CASSSKGADTQYF; cdr3_nt: TGTGCCAGCAGCTCAAAAGGGGCTGATACGCAGTATTTT
d_call: TRBD1; v_call: TRBV4-1; clone_size: NA; cdr3_length: 16; j_call: TRBJ1-1; cdr3_aa: CASSSQSPGTGVGAFF; cdr3_nt: TGCGCCAGCAGCTCCCAGAGCCCCGGGACAGGGGTGGGGGCTTTCTTT
d_call: NA; v_call: TRBV30; clone_size: once; cdr3_length: 15; j_call: TRBJ2-7; cdr3_aa: CAWTTRGTSSYEQYF; cdr3_nt: TGTGCCTGGACCACCAGAGGCACTTCCTCCTACGAGCAGTACTTC
d_call: NA; v_call: TRBV7-3; clone_size: NA; cdr3_length: 15; j_call: TRBJ1-1; cdr3_aa: CASSLVSGMNTEAFF; cdr3_nt: TGTGCCAGCAGCTTAGTCTCAGGGATGAACACTGAAGCTTTCTTT
d_call: NA; v_call: TRBV19; clone_size: NA; cdr3_length: 14; j_call: TRBJ1-4; cdr3_aa: CASNPDLGSGKLFF; cdr3_nt: TGTGCCAGTAACCCAGATTTAGGTAGCGGAAAACTGTTTTTT